The TCR beta chain described here comes from a study of blood T cell repertoires in COVID-19. The wider study: Donors in the United States, Italy and Spain gave samples during acute or convalescent COVID-19. PBMCs, B-cell-depleted T cells, or T cells provided the cDNA or gDNA that made up the material.

Source study methods: Estimation of nucleated cell counts was performed using reference gene primer amplification. Assay used: immunoSEQ multiplex PCR; TCRdb lists only in-frame clones, some missing. From that table come the V and J calls and clone size; the DNA was used to work out D and trimming. The table has 250,000 to 350,000 clones, around 85% seen once. One Seattle source followed patients from active infection through their disease course. The ends were cut back, 1 base at V and 4 bases at J, with 13 bases in the middle. CDR1 and CDR2 (germline): MNHNS, SASEGT. The CDR3 has 15 residues. The receptor comes from a human donor with COVID-19, enrolled during active disease. The donor label of this sample is uncertain. The V gene is TRBV6-1, the J gene TRBJ1-2; D gene ambiguous. Material for sequencing was peripheral blood. The CDR3 DNA reads as TGTGCCAGCAGTGAAGACTCAGGAGGATTCTATGGCTACACCTTC. Translated: CASSEDSGGFYGYTF.